This T cell receptor beta chain is from a study of blood T cell repertoires in COVID-19. Across the study: Italy, Spain and the United States were the sources of the convalescent and acute COVID-19 samples.

Per the study methods: Reference gene primer amplification gave nucleated cell count estimates. Clones were sequenced by immunoSEQ multiplex PCR, and TCRdb holds only the in-frame ones, with some missing. Clone size and the V and J calls come from that table; the DNA yielded D and trimming. The table lists roughly 180,000 clones, about four fifths of them singletons. Germline V gene data show CDR1 as SGDLS and CDR2 as YYNGEE. V lost 0 bases and J 1 base, leaving 11 bases between the germline ends. CDR3 length: 16 residues. This sequence was found in a man aged 35 to 55 who had recovered from COVID-19. This chain connects TRBV9 to TRBJ2-4; D is perhaps TRBD1 (6 bases). The sequenced sample consisted of PBMCs or T cells enriched from blood (not recorded which). CDR3 loop: CASSVDRAAAKNIQYF. CDR3 DNA sequence: TGTGCCAGCAGCGTAGACAGGGCCGCGGCCAAAAACATTCAGTACTTC. Supplemented by reference TRBV9 and TRBJ2-4, the full variable domain reads DSGVTQTPKHLITATGQRVTLRCSPRSGDLSVYWYQQSLDQGLQFLIQYYNGEERAKGNILERFSAQQFPDLHSELNLSSLELGDSALYFCASSVDRAAAKNIQYFGAGTRLSVL.